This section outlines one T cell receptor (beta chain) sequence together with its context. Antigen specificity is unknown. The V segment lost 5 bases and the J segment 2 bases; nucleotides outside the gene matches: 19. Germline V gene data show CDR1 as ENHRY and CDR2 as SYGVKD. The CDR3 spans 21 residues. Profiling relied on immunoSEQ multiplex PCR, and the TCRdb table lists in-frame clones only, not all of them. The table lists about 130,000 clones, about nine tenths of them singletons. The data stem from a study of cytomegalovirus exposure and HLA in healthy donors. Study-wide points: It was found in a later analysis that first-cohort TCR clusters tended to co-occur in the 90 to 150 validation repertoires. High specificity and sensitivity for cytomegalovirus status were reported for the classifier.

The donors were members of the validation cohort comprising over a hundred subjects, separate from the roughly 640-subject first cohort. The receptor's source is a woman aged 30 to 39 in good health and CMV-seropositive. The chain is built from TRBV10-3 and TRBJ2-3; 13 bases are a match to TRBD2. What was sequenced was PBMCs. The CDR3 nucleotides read TGTGCCATCAGTACCTCGGGACAGCCACGACTAGCGGGGGGCTCCACAGATACGCAGTATTTT. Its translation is CAISTSGQPRLAGGSTDTQYF.